This TCR beta chain derives from a study of regulatory T cells in long-lasting Graves disease. The sample holds many counts of this clonotype. CDR3 regions were amplified by Arm-PCR using iRepertoire HTBI primers to build TCR beta libraries. TCRdb reprocessed the multiplex PCR reads via MiXCR and lists one record per CDR3 protein. This table holds about 530,000 distinct CDR3 sequences, about 16% found once. Germline V gives CDR1 LGHDT, CDR2 YNNKEL (reference sequence). Trimming cost V 1 base and J 4 bases; bases outside gene matches: 3. The CDR3 extends over 15 amino acids. Noted time point: newly diagnosed GD, antithyroid drugs for less than 3 months. RNA from PBMCs was the source of the TCR library. From an endocrinology department in Xi'an, China, came the patients. In addition, the sample was reused for a study of T cells in Graves' hyperthyroidism and ophthalmopathy. That paper states: Hyperthyroidism was newly diagnosed in patients aged 18 to 65 (duration under 2 months). Blood also held most thyroid clonotypes expanded beyond 0.001.

This receptor was obtained from a woman between 40 and 65 years old with Graves disease. The specimen comprised peripheral blood mononuclear cells (PBMCs), sampled at new diagnosis, from a patient treated with antithyroid drugs. The chain is built from TRBV3-1 and TRBJ1-3, with TRBD1 matching over 8 bases. CDR3 DNA sequence: TGTGCCAGCAGCCAAGGGACAGGGACGGGAAACACCATATATTTT. Translating it yields CASSQGTGTGNTIYF. The full variable domain, its missing parts supplied by reference TRBV3-1 and TRBJ1-3, is DTAVSQTPKYLVTQMGNDKSIKCEQNLGHDTMYWYKQDSKKFLKIMFSYNNKELIINETVPNRFSPKSPDKAHLNLHINSLELGDSAVYFCASSQGTGTGNTIYFGEGSWLTVV.